These T cell receptor beta chains were read from a single sample in a study of T cell repertoires in cytomegalovirus infection. MiXCR was run by TCRdb on the reads, yielding one entry per CDR3 protein. This sample carries about 180,000 distinct CDR3 sequences, over 13% of them seen once, and the ten largest clones take 20% to 30%. Sequenced sample: PBMCs. The receptors come from a human donor in good health (CMV status not recorded). Some clones in this sample may be carry-over from other donors' samples. Both conserved end residues are part of each CDR3. The D gene is left open where the match is weak. A row's size may be missing; if present it is once, few, many or a size class.

j_call d_call v_call clone_size cdr3_aa cdr3_nt
TRBJ2-3 - TRBV7-9 few CASSSTRRSTDTQYF TGTGCCAGCAGCTCGACCAGGAGAAGCACAGATACGCAGTATTTT
TRBJ2-7 TRBD1 TRBV7-2 many CASSLRQGMRTYEQYF TGTGCCAGCAGCCTAAGACAGGGAATGAGAACCTACGAGCAGTACTTC
TRBJ1-1 - TRBV10-3 few CAISVGGTRGTEAFF TGTGCCATCAGTGTCGGGGGGACTCGGGGGACTGAAGCTTTCTTT
TRBJ2-7 - TRBV6-2/TRBV6-3 many CASSTWGIGAYEQYF TGTGCCAGCAGTACCTGGGGAATCGGGGCCTACGAGCAGTACTTC
TRBJ2-1 TRBD2 TRBV28 - CASTTGRGGSYNEQFF TGTGCCAGCACTACCGGGCGGGGGGGCTCCTACAATGAGCAGTTCTTC
TRBJ2-7 TRBD2 TRBV7-9 many CASSSNLAGGPSGEQYF TGTGCCAGCAGCTCAAATCTAGCGGGAGGGCCCTCGGGCGAGCAGTACTTC
TRBJ1-2 - TRBV5-4 - CASSLEAGRNYGYTF TGTGCCAGCAGCTTGGAGGCGGGGCGTAACTATGGCTACACCTTC
TRBJ2-3 - TRBV7-8 many CASSFETRGTDTQYF TGTGCCAGCAGCTTTGAGACTAGGGGCACAGATACGCAGTATTTT
TRBJ1-2 TRBD1 TRBV20-1 - CSALRQGRRLDGYTF TGCAGTGCTCTTCGACAGGGAAGAAGGTTGGATGGCTACACCTTC
TRBJ2-7 - TRBV12-3/TRBV12-4 few CASSLRNHPGEQYF TGTGCCAGCAGTTTAAGGAACCATCCGGGGGAGCAGTACTTC
TRBJ2-5 TRBD2 TRBV7-9 - CASSWGTSGRASQETQYF TGTGCCAGCAGCTGGGGGACTAGCGGGAGGGCCAGCCAAGAGACCCAGTACTTC
TRBJ1-2 - TRBV29-1 - CSVDVGDTGYTF TGCAGCGTTGACGTCGGGGATACTGGCTACACCTTC
TRBJ1-2 TRBD1 TRBV5-5 - CASSYGTASDGYTF TGTGCCAGCAGCTACGGGACAGCGAGCGACGGCTACACCTTC
TRBJ2-2 - TRBV7-2 many CASSLRGAPNTGELFF TGTGCCAGCAGCTTGAGGGGGGCCCCGAACACCGGGGAGCTGTTTTTT
TRBJ2-5 - TRBV4-1 few CASSPSGIWGLQETQYF TGCGCCAGCAGCCCCTCGGGGATCTGGGGACTGCAAGAGACCCAGTACTTC
TRBJ2-7 - TRBV28 few CASTQGSDEQYF TGTGCCAGCACCCAAGGCTCGGACGAGCAGTACTTC
TRBJ2-1 - TRBV28 many CASSFTLRGGPRGGEQFF TGTGCCAGCAGTTTCACGTTAAGAGGGGGCCCCCGGGGGGGTGAGCAGTTCTTC
TRBJ2-5 TRBD1 TRBV6-5 many CASSYSIGQAVQYF TGTGCCAGCAGTTACTCGATTGGACAGGCGGTCCAGTACTTC
TRBJ2-1 - TRBV4-2 - CASNTDGSSYNEQFF TGTGCCAGCAACACGGACGGTAGCTCCTACAATGAGCAGTTCTTC
TRBJ2-2 - TRBV12-3/TRBV12-4 few CASSFLGEPGELFF TGTGCCAGCAGTTTCTTGGGGGAGCCCGGGGAGCTGTTTTTT
TRBJ2-5 - TRBV7-3 many CASSPGDGTQYF TGTGCCAGCAGCCCCGGGGATGGGACCCAGTACTTC
TRBJ1-2 - TRBV7-2 many CASSLRTYNYGYTF TGTGCCAGCAGCCTTCGGACGTATAACTATGGCTACACCTTC
TRBJ2-1 TRBD1 TRBV5-6 - CASSPGQGEQFF TGTGCCAGCAGCCCTGGACAGGGGGAGCAGTTCTTC
TRBJ2-3 - TRBV11-1 many CASRLTNTDTQYF TGTGCCAGCAGACTTACCAATACAGATACGCAGTATTTT
TRBJ2-7 TRBD1 TRBV5-5 - CASSPGQGSEQYF TGTGCCAGCAGCCCGGGACAGGGAAGCGAGCAGTACTTC
TRBJ1-1 - TRBV7-2 many CASSSGRYMNTEAFF TGTGCCAGCAGCTCGGGACGTTACATGAACACTGAAGCTTTCTTT
TRBJ2-7 - TRBV6-1 many CASSGTQSSYEQYF TGTGCCAGCAGTGGGACACAGAGCTCCTACGAGCAGTACTTC
TRBJ1-5 TRBD1 TRBV7-6 many CASSLKEGQGWDSNQPQHF TGTGCCAGCAGCTTAAAAGAGGGACAGGGGTGGGATAGCAATCAGCCCCAGCATTTT
TRBJ1-1 - TRBV20-1 few CSATPRGGWGTEAFF TGCAGTGCTACCCCTAGGGGAGGGTGGGGCACTGAAGCTTTCTTT
TRBJ2-5 TRBD2 TRBV29-1 - CSVEDLGRLAGGGETQYF TGCAGCGTTGAAGATCTAGGTCGACTAGCGGGAGGCGGGGAGACCCAGTACTTC
TRBJ2-7 - TRBV6-1 many CASRESWTEPSYEQYF TGTGCCAGCAGGGAATCTTGGACAGAACCCTCCTACGAGCAGTACTTC
TRBJ2-1 - TRBV6-1 - CASSESSYNEQFF TGTGCCAGCAGTGAAAGCTCCTACAATGAGCAGTTCTTC
TRBJ1-1 - TRBV28 few CASSSRAGHTEAFF TGTGCCAGCAGTTCGCGGGCGGGACACACTGAAGCTTTCTTT
TRBJ2-1 TRBD2 TRBV6-6 - CASSYGTSGNEQFF TGTGCCAGCAGTTACGGGACTAGCGGGAATGAGCAGTTCTTC
TRBJ2-6 - TRBV12-3/TRBV12-4 - CASSLKTASGANVLTF TGTGCCAGCAGTCTCAAGACAGCCTCTGGGGCCAACGTCCTGACTTTC
TRBJ2-2 TRBD2 TRBV5-1 - CASSLMGLDTGELFF TGCGCCAGCAGCTTGATGGGACTAGACACCGGGGAGCTGTTTTTT
TRBJ2-1 TRBD2 TRBV4-2 many CASSQELAGGVGHEQFF TGTGCCAGCAGCCAAGAGTTAGCGGGGGGGGTGGGTCATGAGCAGTTCTTC
TRBJ2-3 - TRBV29-1 few CSLLRDGTDTQYF TGCAGCCTTCTTCGGGATGGCACAGATACGCAGTATTTT
TRBJ1-1 - TRBV30 once CAWSVLRGSEAFF TGTGCCTGGAGTGTACTTCGGGGCAGTGAAGCTTTCTTT
TRBJ1-6 - TRBV7-9 - CASSLMGRTSPLHF TGTGCCAGCAGCTTAATGGGGAGAACCTCACCCCTCCACTTT